Each of the 27 T cell receptor beta chains below was sequenced from the same sample in a study of beta chain features in type 1 diabetes. Isolated RNA was reverse transcribed in full, so expressed TCRB transcripts were sequenced. Assay: immunoSEQ multiplex PCR; the TCRdb copy retains only in-frame clones and omits some. This repertoire shows around 300,000 clones, under 8.5% found once; its top ten account for more than 0.9%. Sequencing used central memory CD4+ T cells from blood. These receptors all stem from a woman younger than 30 in good health.

This clone was seen at least ten times. The genes are TRBV9 and TRBJ2-2, with 9 bases aligning to TRBD1. Trimming at V came to 0 bases and at J to 4 bases, leaving 7 bases not matched to a gene. CDR3 length: 17 amino acids. Germline assignment: CDR1 SGDLS and CDR2 YYNGEE. The CDR3 sequence: CASSVAPRGQGTGELFF. The DNA of the CDR3 is TGTGCCAGCAGCGTAGCCCCCCGGGGACAGGGCACCGGGGAGCTGTTTTTT.

This clone was seen a few times. The DNA of the CDR3 is TGTGCCAGCAGCTCCGGGACTGCCGGCTACACCTTC. This codes for CASSSGTAGYTF. The chain couples TRBV11-2 to TRBJ1-2, with D possibly matching TRBD1 (5 bases). CDR1 SGHAT and CDR2 FQNNGV come from the germline V gene. Trimming left V 4 bases short and J 8 bases short, with 11 bases between. The length of the CDR3 is 12 residues.

This clone was detected ten times or more. The chain couples TRBV6-6 to TRBJ2-7; 7 bases align to TRBD2. CDR3 size: 14 residues. CDR1 MNHNY and CDR2 SVGAGI come from the germline V gene (reference sequence). J gave up 5 bases and V 5 bases, and 9 bases lay outside the gene matches. The CDR3 loop is CASSPSGLGHEQYF. CDR3 in DNA: TGTGCCAGCAGTCCTTCAGGACTAGGCCACGAGCAGTACTTC.

This chain links TRBV9 with TRBJ2-2; D gene ambiguous. The germline V gene encodes CDR1 SGDLS and CDR2 YYNGEE. The CDR3 covers 16 residues. V was cut by 0 bases and J by 0 bases, with 9 bases left in between. CDR3 residues: CASSVVGNANTGELFF. The DNA of the CDR3 is TGTGCCAGCAGCGTAGTTGGCAACGCGAACACCGGGGAGCTGTTTTTT. Full variable domain (missing parts from reference TRBV9 and TRBJ2-2): DSGVTQTPKHLITATGQRVTLRCSPRSGDLSVYWYQQSLDQGLQFLIQYYNGEERAKGNILERFSAQQFPDLHSELNLSSLELGDSALYFCASSVVGNANTGELFFGEGSRLTVL.

At least ten counts were recorded for this clone. The rearrangement uses TRBV18 and TRBJ2-1, with D unclear. This CDR3 has 13 amino acids. The V gene's germline CDR1 is KGHSH and CDR2 LQKENI. The V end lost 3 bases, the J end lost 5 bases, and 8 bases lay between the germline ends. The chain's CDR3 is CASSPSANNEQFF. In DNA form, the CDR3 reads TGTGCCAGCTCACCTTCGGCCAACAATGAGCAGTTCTTC.

This clone was counted between two and nine times. Written as DNA, the CDR3 is TGTGCCAGCAGCTTAGTACGGAAACAAGAGACCCAGTACTTC. Amino acids: CASSLVRKQETQYF. The rearrangement links TRBV7-2 to TRBJ2-5; D is ambiguous. CDR3 length: 14 amino acids. V lost 1 base and J 2 bases, leaving 8 bases between the germline ends. In germline, CDR1 is SGHTA, CDR2 FQGNSA. The whole variable domain, filled in from reference TRBV7-2 and TRBJ2-5, reads GAGVSQSPSNKVTEKGKDVELRCDPISGHTALYWYRQSLGQGLEFLIYFQGNSAPDKSGLPSDRFSAERTGGSVSTLTIQRTQQEDSAVYLCASSLVRKQETQYFGPGTRLLVL.

This clone was counted at least ten times. The chain links TRBV14 to TRBJ2-2; 7 positions match TRBD2. The junction had 7 bases not matched to a gene; V was cut back by 5 bases and J by 1 base. Germline V CDR1 and CDR2: SGHDN, FVKESK. The CDR3 covers 16 residues. For the CDR3, the DNA is TGTGCCAGCAGCGATGTGCGGGGGTGGAACACCGGGGAGCTGTTTTTT. Amino acids: CASSDVRGWNTGELFF.

V gene TRBV5-1 combines with J gene TRBJ2-5, with D unresolved. CDR1 and CDR2 (germline): SGHRS, YFSETQ. The CDR3 has 15 residues. Between the trimmed V and J ends, which lost 4 bases and 0 bases, there was a span of 13 bases. DNA of the CDR3: TGCGCCAGCAGCCCCTCTTCCGGGTACCAAGAGACCCAGTACTTC. This translates into CASSPSSGYQETQYF.

This clone has a handful of counts. The rearrangement joins TRBV9 to TRBJ2-1; D unresolved. This CDR3 comprises 12 residues. V was trimmed by 4 bases and J by 2 bases, leaving 4 bases between them. The V gene's germline CDR1 is SGDLS and CDR2 YYNGEE. The CDR3 region has the DNA TGTGCCAGCAGCCTTACCTACAATGAGCAGTTCTTC. Amino acids: CASSLTYNEQFF. The full variable domain, rest sourced from reference TRBV9 and TRBJ2-1, is DSGVTQTPKHLITATGQRVTLRCSPRSGDLSVYWYQQSLDQGLQFLIQYYNGEERAKGNILERFSAQQFPDLHSELNLSSLELGDSALYFCASSLTYNEQFFGPGTRLTVL.

The chain joins TRBV6-1 to TRBJ1-5; D unclear. The CDR3 has 14 amino acids. Germline CDR1 reads MNHNS; CDR2 reads SASEGT. The ends were cut back, 6 bases at V and 2 bases at J, with 11 bases in the middle. CDR3: CASREYTGNQPQHF. DNA for the CDR3: TGTGCCAGCAGGGAGTATACTGGCAATCAGCCCCAGCATTTT.

The chain joins TRBV7-9 to TRBJ2-4, with 8 bases aligning to TRBD2. The CDR3 contains 13 residues. Germline V lookup: CDR1 SEHNR, CDR2 FQNEAQ (reference sequence). Germline trimming cut 5 bases from V and 9 bases from J; bases unmatched to any gene: 6. The CDR3 loop is CASSLAGTSIQYF. The CDR3 nucleotides are TGTGCCAGCAGCCTCGCCGGGACTAGCATTCAGTACTTC.

This clone was counted between two and nine times. The rearrangement uses TRBV2 and TRBJ1-4; D remains unclear. V was pared by 5 bases and J by 1 base, with 5 bases between. The CDR3 is 13 residues long. Germline CDR1 reads SNHLY; CDR2 reads FYNNEI. The CDR3 spells CASSRETNEKLFF. Here the CDR3 DNA reads TGTGCCAGCAGTAGGGAAACTAATGAAAAACTGTTTTTT.

The gene calls are TRBV4-3 and TRBJ2-7; D possibly uses TRBD1 or TRBD2 (5 bases each). The germline V and J ends were trimmed by 3 bases and 0 bases, with 21 bases remaining between them. The CDR3 runs 18 residues. Germline-derived CDR1 and CDR2 are LGHNA and YSLEER. The CDR3 loop is CASSQLLGTLSGSYEQYF. CDR3 bases: TGCGCCAGCAGCCAGCTACTCGGGACCCTCAGTGGCTCCTACGAGCAGTACTTC.

There are a few counts of this clone. The chain uses TRBV28 and TRBJ1-4, with D possibly TRBD1 on 5 matching bases. Germline CDR1 is MDHEN and CDR2 is SYDVKM. V was clipped by 7 bases and J by 2 bases, with 8 bases between them. The CDR3 totals 13 residues. The CDR3 DNA reads as TGTGCCAGCAAAGACAGCACTAATGAAAAACTGTTTTTT. This codes for CASKDSTNEKLFF.

The chain recombines TRBV6-5 with TRBJ1-5, with a possible D match to TRBD1 (6 bases). Trimming cost V 6 bases and J 6 bases, with 15 bases left between them. The CDR3 covers 14 residues. CDR1 is MNHEY and CDR2 is SVGAGI in the germline V gene. For the CDR3, the DNA is TGTGCCAGCAGAAACCCAGGGGATGGTCAGCCCCAGCATTTT. Amino acid sequence: CASRNPGDGQPQHF.

The chain has TRBV7-9 and TRBJ2-3; a weak D match, TRBD2 (7 bases). Trimming pared 5 bases from V and 6 bases from J, leaving 21 bases between. The germline V gene has CDR1 SEHNR and CDR2 FQNEAQ (reference sequence). This CDR3 contains 16 residues. The CDR3 DNA reads TGTGCCAGCAGCCCCCCGGGGGCGGGAGTGACCGATACGCAGTATTTT. As protein: CASSPPGAGVTDTQYF.

CDR3 in DNA: TGTGCCAGCAGCTTCGGACTAGCGGGCGTTTCCTACGAGCAGTACTTC. This sequence encodes CASSFGLAGVSYEQYF. The J gene is TRBJ2-7, the V gene TRBV7-8, with 11 bases that match TRBD2. The CDR3 has 16 amino acids. J was trimmed by 1 base and V by 3 bases; bases with no gene match: 5. Germline CDR1 SGHVS, CDR2 FQNEAQ.

There are many counts of this clone. A read error may produce the germline difference seen at one junction end. The chain employs TRBV5-1 and TRBJ2-3; 10 positions agree with TRBD2. This CDR3 comprises 13 residues. Per the germline V gene, CDR1 is SGHRS and CDR2 is YFSETQ. In nucleotides, the CDR3 is TGCGCCAGCAGCTCAGCCGGGACTAGCGCCCACCGGTGG. It codes for CASSSAGTSAHRW. The full variable domain, with the rest looked up from reference TRBV5-1 and TRBJ2-3, is KAGVTQTPRYLIKTRGQQVTLSCSPISGHRSVSWYQQTPGQGLQFLFEYFSETQRNKGNFPGRFSGRQFSNSRSEMNVSTLELGDSALYLCASSSAGTSAHRWGPGTRLTVL.

This clone was seen a handful of times. This sequence joins TRBV25-1 and TRBJ2-5, with a possible D match to TRBD2 (6 bases). The germline V gene encodes CDR1 MGHDK and CDR2 SYGVNS. The CDR3 contains 14 residues. V was pared by 6 bases and J by 0 bases, with 11 bases between. The CDR3 nucleotides read TGTGCCAGCAGCGGGAGACAGTACCAAGAGACCCAGTACTTC. Its translation is CASSGRQYQETQYF.

This clone was recorded many times. The chain employs TRBV5-4 and TRBJ2-3; D might be TRBD2 (5 bases). CDR3 length: 16 residues. Trimming cost V 0 bases and J 6 bases, with 17 bases left between them. Looked up from germline, CDR1 is SGHNT and CDR2 is YYREEE (reference sequence). CDR3 bases: TGTGCCAGCAGCTTGGGTCCGGGATCCTCGGGGGATACGCAGTATTTT. Protein sequence: CASSLGPGSSGDTQYF.

This clone was counted at least ten times. The rearrangement uses TRBV28 and TRBJ1-1; the D is unclear. This CDR3 is 12 amino acids long. Germline loops: CDR1 MDHEN, CDR2 SYDVKM. V shed 5 bases and J shed 7 bases, with 11 bases lying between them. CDR3 region: CASSNLKSEAFF. Here the CDR3 DNA reads TGTGCCAGCAGTAACCTCAAGAGTGAAGCTTTCTTT.

The CDR3 loop reads CSVEGSSATNEKLFF. The CDR3, as DNA: TGCAGCGTTGAGGGTTCGAGTGCAACTAATGAAAAACTGTTTTTT. The chain is built from TRBV29-1 and TRBJ1-4; D unresolved. V shed 3 bases and J shed 0 bases, with 11 bases lying between them. Germline CDR1 reads SQVTM; CDR2 reads ANQGSEA. CDR3 length: 15 amino acids.

This clone appeared a few times. This rearrangement joins TRBV29-1 to TRBJ2-7, with TRBD2 identical over 8 bases. The CDR3 extends over 17 amino acids. Looked up from germline, CDR1 is SQVTM and CDR2 is ANQGSEA. V lost 4 bases and J lost 0; bases outside the gene matches: 14. CDR3: CSVGTLGGRPLSYEQYF. The CDR3, as DNA: TGCAGCGTTGGGACCTTGGGCGGGAGGCCGCTCTCCTACGAGCAGTACTTC.

This clone was observed a handful of times. The chain links TRBV7-3 to TRBJ2-3; D is uncertain. The CDR3 runs to 15 residues. The V end lost 1 base, the J end lost 8 bases, and 16 bases lay between the germline ends. Germline values: CDR1 SGHTA, CDR2 FQGTGA. The CDR3 here is CASSLRSESRGTQYF. The CDR3 DNA sequence: TGTGCCAGCAGCTTAAGATCGGAGAGCCGTGGTACGCAGTATTTT.

This clone has ten or more counts. Other DNA variants within this sample encode the same CDR3. The chain has TRBV9 and TRBJ2-5, with TRBD2 identical over 7 bases. Per the germline V gene, CDR1 is SGDLS and CDR2 is YYNGEE. The trim removed 1 base at V and 4 bases at J, leaving 4 bases unmatched. CDR3 length: 14 residues. The CDR3 region is CASSVPSGGETQYF. The CDR3, as DNA: TGTGCCAGCAGCGTACCTTCGGGAGGAGAGACCCAGTACTTC.

This clone was seen a few times. The rearrangement uses TRBV7-6 and TRBJ2-2, with TRBD1 as a possible D gene (6 bases). This CDR3 is 16 amino acids long. The V gene lost 0 bases and the J gene lost 6 bases, with 14 bases spanning the gap. Germline lookup yields CDR1 SGHVS and CDR2 FNYEAQ. CDR3 DNA sequence: TGTGCCAGCAGCTTAGCTACAGGGCGGGTGTCCGGGGAGCTGTTTTTT. Translated, it gives CASSLATGRVSGELFF.

The rearrangement uses TRBV7-2 and TRBJ2-5; a weak D match, TRBD2 (5 bases). The length of the CDR3 is 13 residues. CDR1 SGHTA and CDR2 FQGNSA come from the germline V gene. The V and J ends lost 6 bases and 1 base respectively, with 9 bases between them. CDR3 nucleotides: TGTGCCAGCAGAAGCGGCAGCCAAGAGACCCAGTACTTC. Translated: CASRSGSQETQYF.